The 31 T cell receptor beta chains presented below share a single source sample, sequenced in a study of CD8 T cells in Susac syndrome. RNA was extracted with the RNeasy kit, and a quantity of about 0.5 to 1 ug was reverse transcribed using random hexamers. TCRdb reprocessed the immunoSEQ multiplex PCR reads via MiXCR and lists one record per CDR3 protein. The data hold some 96,000 distinct CDR3 sequences, with roughly 94% observed a single time. What was sequenced was CD4+ T cells from PBMCs. Source of these receptors: a human donor with Susac syndrome.

This chain connects TRBV7-6 to TRBJ2-7, with D perhaps matching TRBD2 (6 bases). Trimming took 1 base from V and 1 from J, leaving 11 bases between them. Germline V CDR1 and CDR2: SGHVS, FNYEAQ. The CDR3 loop spans 15 amino acids. The CDR3 DNA follows: TGTGCCAGCAGCTTAGACCCGGGGAGGTCCTACGAGCAGTACTTC. This encodes CASSLDPGRSYEQYF.

The rearrangement links TRBV7-9 to TRBJ2-5, with D unresolved. The CDR3 spans 12 residues. The V gene's germline CDR1 is SEHNR and CDR2 FQNEAQ (reference sequence). Trimming left V 5 bases short and J 7 bases short, with 11 bases between. This chain's CDR3 is CASSPPGRTQYF. CDR3 nucleotides: TGTGCCAGCAGCCCCCCCGGCCGGACCCAGTACTTC.

This chain uses TRBV18 with TRBJ1-6; TRBD1 might be the D (5 bases). Per germline, CDR1 KGHSH and CDR2 LQKENI. This CDR3 comprises 17 residues. Trimming removed 5 bases from V and 9 bases from J, with 23 bases in between. The CDR3 region has the DNA TGTGCCAGCTCAAAAAAGCAGGGTCCGAGTGTCCTTTCACCCCTCCACTTT. It yields the protein CASSKKQGPSVLSPLHF.

This rearrangement joins TRBV20-1 to TRBJ2-5; D is uncertain. The CDR3 totals 15 residues. V was cut by 2 bases and J by 5 bases, with 18 bases left in between. Per the germline V gene, CDR1 is DFQATT and CDR2 is SNEGSKA (reference sequence). The CDR3 sequence: CSARLTGRWVETQYF. CDR3 bases: TGCAGTGCTAGACTAACGGGTCGCTGGGTGGAGACCCAGTACTTC.

The rearrangement joins TRBV3-1 to TRBJ2-3; D possibly uses TRBD1 or TRBD2 (5 bases each). This CDR3 has 16 residues. Germline V CDR1 and CDR2: LGHDT, YNNKEL (reference sequence). With 7 bases removed from V and 2 bases from J, the gap between germline ends came to 19 bases. In nucleotides, the CDR3 is TGTGCCAGCAAGAATGGGACCCGAGATATCACAGATACGCAGTATTTT. It encodes CASKNGTRDITDTQYF.

The chain links TRBV3-1 to TRBJ1-2; D not resolved. The CDR3 has 14 residues. V lost 1 base and J 8 bases, leaving 14 bases between the germline ends. The V gene's germline CDR1 is LGHDT and CDR2 YNNKEL (reference sequence). The CDR3 loop is CASSQGGRGWGYTF. CDR3 sequence (DNA): TGTGCCAGCAGCCAAGGAGGGAGAGGGTGGGGCTACACCTTC.

V usage is TRBV30 and J usage is TRBJ2-7; TRBD2 is a possible D gene (6 bases). Germline CDR1 is GTSNPN and CDR2 is SVGIG (reference sequence). The length of the CDR3 is 15 residues. V was pared by 1 base and J by 6 bases, with 19 bases between. CDR3 coding DNA: TGTGCCTGGAGTGAATTACTAGCAGGCGTCGGCGAGCAGTACTTC. As protein: CAWSELLAGVGEQYF.

V usage is TRBV20-1 and J usage is TRBJ1-4, with TRBD1 matching over 7 bases. V lost 5 bases to trimming and J lost 3 bases; unmatched junction nucleotides: 9. The CDR3 covers 15 residues. Germline V gene lookup returns CDR1 DFQATT and CDR2 SNEGSKA (reference sequence). The CDR3 bases are TGCAGTGCTCGGGACAGCCTGCTTGCTAATGAAAAACTGTTTTTT. Protein product: CSARDSLLANEKLFF.

This sequence joins TRBV5-1 and TRBJ2-3; D unclear. CDR1 and CDR2 (germline): SGHRS, YFSETQ. This CDR3 has 15 residues. V was trimmed by 1 base and J by 0 bases, leaving 9 bases between them. The CDR3 sequence is CASSLTAPSTDTQYF. The CDR3 DNA reads as TGCGCCAGCAGCTTGACTGCCCCTAGCACAGATACGCAGTATTTT. The complete variable domain, with remaining parts taken from reference TRBV5-1 and TRBJ2-3, reads KAGVTQTPRYLIKTRGQQVTLSCSPISGHRSVSWYQQTPGQGLQFLFEYFSETQRNKGNFPGRFSGRQFSNSRSEMNVSTLELGDSALYLCASSLTAPSTDTQYFGPGTRLTVL.

In this sample, this clonotype turned up a few times. This chain joins TRBV7-2 and TRBJ1-1; D possibly corresponds to TRBD1 (5 bases). CDR3 length: 13 amino acids. V shed 2 bases and J shed 4 bases, with 8 bases lying between them. Germline values: CDR1 SGHTA, CDR2 FQGNSA. The CDR3: CASSLTGGTEAFF. CDR3 nucleotides: TGTGCCAGCAGCTTAACGGGGGGCACTGAAGCTTTCTTT.

The rearrangement links TRBV2 to TRBJ2-2; D not resolved. The CDR3 runs 11 residues. Trimming removed 7 bases from V and 8 bases from J, with 8 bases in between. CDR1 SNHLY and CDR2 FYNNEI come from the germline V gene. The CDR3: CASKQIGELFF. CDR3 bases: TGTGCCAGCAAGCAAATTGGGGAGCTGTTTTTT.

This chain connects TRBV2 to TRBJ2-2, with TRBD2 matching over 11 bases. Germline assignment: CDR1 SNHLY and CDR2 FYNNEI. The CDR3 contains 17 residues. Trimming removed 4 bases from V and 2 bases from J; junction bases left unmatched: 6. CDR3 sequence reads: CASSATSGGSNTGELFF. In DNA form, the CDR3 reads TGTGCCAGCAGTGCCACTAGCGGGGGTTCCAACACCGGGGAGCTGTTTTTT.

This clonotype has a single count. The V call is TRBV28, the J call TRBJ2-7; D might be TRBD1 (6 bases). This CDR3 is built from 14 residues. V dropped 4 bases and J dropped 1 base, with 11 bases sitting between them. Germline V gives CDR1 MDHEN, CDR2 SYDVKM. The CDR3 DNA reads TGTGCCAGCAGTTCGATGACAGGATCCTACGAGCAGTACTTC. Translation gives CASSSMTGSYEQYF.

CDR3 nucleotide sequence: TGTGCCAGCAGCGCCAGCACCGCAGGGCGGTACCAAGAGACCCAGTACTTC. It is translated as CASSASTAGRYQETQYF. The chain carries TRBV9 and TRBJ2-5; tentatively, D is TRBD1 (5 bases). The CDR3 is 17 residues long. Trimming shortened V by 3 bases and J by 0 bases, and 18 bases separated the two germline ends. Germline V gives CDR1 SGDLS, CDR2 YYNGEE. The variable domain in full, with the rest retrieved from reference TRBV9 and TRBJ2-5, is DSGVTQTPKHLITATGQRVTLRCSPRSGDLSVYWYQQSLDQGLQFLIQYYNGEERAKGNILERFSAQQFPDLHSELNLSSLELGDSALYFCASSASTAGRYQETQYFGPGTRLLVL.

This chain connects TRBV7-2 to TRBJ1-5; D remains ambiguous. The CDR3 extends over 15 amino acids. V lost 2 bases, J lost 5 bases, and 13 bases lay in between. Per germline, CDR1 SGHTA and CDR2 FQGNSA. The CDR3 DNA reads as TGTGCCAGCAGCTTAAATGCGGGAGGAGATCAGCCCCAGCATTTT. Protein sequence: CASSLNAGGDQPQHF.

This clonotype was recorded only once. The J gene is TRBJ1-5, the V gene TRBV19; 11 bases agree with TRBD1. V shed 3 bases, J shed 4 bases, and the junction held 5 bases outside the gene matches. The CDR3 extends over 16 amino acids. Germline CDR1 and CDR2: LNHDA and SQIVND (reference sequence). CDR3 DNA sequence: TGTGCCAGTAGTATCATCGGGACAGGGGGGAATCAGCCCCAGCATTTT. Its protein is CASSIIGTGGNQPQHF.

V and J are TRBV3-1 and TRBJ2-1, with 7 bases that match TRBD2. CDR1 and CDR2 (germline): LGHDT, YNNKEL (reference sequence). CDR3 length: 12 amino acids. V gave up 5 bases and J gave up 10 bases; unmatched junction bases: 5. The CDR3 DNA sequence: TGTGCCAGCAGCGGGAGCGGGGCCGAGCAGTTCTTC. Its translation: CASSGSGAEQFF.

The CDR3 nucleotides read TGCGCCAGCAGTCAATGCCGGGGGGTGGTGGGGGCCAACGTCCTGACTTTC. Residues: CASSQCRGVVGANVLTF. This sequence joins TRBV23-1 and TRBJ2-6, with 7 bases lining up with TRBD2. TRBV23-1 is identified as an open reading frame with a role that is uncertain. The CDR3 has 17 amino acids. Unmatched junction bases numbered 7, after V lost 1 base and J lost 4 bases.

This clonotype was recorded only once. The V gene is TRBV20-1, the J gene TRBJ1-2; D perhaps matches TRBD1 (5 bases). The V end was cut by 5 bases, the J end by 4 bases, with 14 bases between. Germline CDR1 is DFQATT and CDR2 is SNEGSKA (reference sequence). This CDR3 spans 13 amino acids. In DNA form, the CDR3 reads TGCAGTGCTGGATCCGACAGTTCCTATGGCTACACCTTC. Translation gives CSAGSDSSYGYTF.

The chain couples TRBV10-3 to TRBJ2-3, with 9 bases that match TRBD2. Germline lookup yields CDR1 ENHRY and CDR2 SYGVKD. The CDR3 consists of 14 residues. Trimming removed 10 bases from V and 5 bases from J; junction bases left unmatched: 10. The chain's CDR3 is CATRSSGGEDTQYF. CDR3 coding DNA: TGTGCCACGCGCAGTAGCGGGGGAGAAGATACGCAGTATTTT.

This clonotype is a singleton in its sample. V gene TRBV29-1 combines with J gene TRBJ2-7; D perhaps matches TRBD2 (6 bases). The ends were cut back, 4 bases at V and 11 bases at J, with 18 bases in the middle. The CDR3 totals 12 residues. Germline CDR1 is SQVTM and CDR2 is ANQGSEA. CDR3 in DNA: TGCAGCGTTGCCCGGAGGGCTTCTATCGAGTACTTC. Encoded protein: CSVARRASIEYF.

The chain is built from TRBV5-6 and TRBJ2-7; TRBD2 aligns across 10 bases. The CDR3 runs 16 residues. The V gene's germline CDR1 is SGHDT and CDR2 YYEEEE. The ends lost 0 bases at V and 5 bases at J; junction bases unmatched: 8. The CDR3 DNA reads as TGTGCCAGCAGCTTGGTCCTAAGCGGGGGGGCGAACGAGCAGTACTTC. Amino acid sequence: CASSLVLSGGANEQYF.

The chain has TRBV4-3 and TRBJ2-1; TRBD1 aligns across 7 bases. CDR1 is LGHNA, CDR2 YSLEER, per germline. The CDR3 sequence is 14 residues long. V lost 4 bases, J lost 8 bases, and 8 bases stayed unmatched. The CDR3 DNA reads TGCGCCAGCAGCCTTAGGGACAGTGGGCATGAGCAGTTCTTC. This translates into CASSLRDSGHEQFF.

This rearrangement joins TRBV11-2 to TRBJ2-1; the match to TRBD1 covers 8 bases. CDR1 is SGHAT and CDR2 is FQNNGV in the germline V gene. There are 16 residues in the CDR3. V lost 2 bases, J lost 3 bases, and 6 bases stayed unmatched. CDR3 loop: CASSLMYRGSYNEQFF. As DNA, the CDR3 is TGTGCCAGCAGCTTAATGTACAGGGGGAGCTACAATGAGCAGTTCTTC.

This chain links TRBV9 with TRBJ1-3, with 7 nucleotides matching TRBD1. V gave up 2 bases and J gave up 0 bases; unmatched junction bases: 2. From germline, CDR1 is SGDLS and CDR2 YYNGEE. The CDR3 extends over 15 amino acids. CDR3 bases: TGTGCCAGCAGCGTGACAGGGATCTCTGGAAACACCATATATTTT. Translated: CASSVTGISGNTIYF. Using reference TRBV9 and TRBJ1-3 for the parts outside the CDR3, the full variable domain is DSGVTQTPKHLITATGQRVTLRCSPRSGDLSVYWYQQSLDQGLQFLIQYYNGEERAKGNILERFSAQQFPDLHSELNLSSLELGDSALYFCASSVTGISGNTIYFGEGSWLTVV.

The chain recombines TRBV15 with TRBJ2-1, with D hard to call. The ends were cut back, 5 bases at V and 6 bases at J, with 23 bases in the middle. Germline CDR1 LNHNV, CDR2 YYDKDF (reference sequence). The CDR3 is 17 residues long. The CDR3 coding sequence is TGTGCCACCAGCCAACCCGGGCCGACCCTGGGTTCCAATGAGCAGTTCTTC. Its translation is CATSQPGPTLGSNEQFF.

The chain combines TRBV20-1 with TRBJ2-3, with D possibly called TRBD1 or TRBD2 (5 bases each). The CDR3 spans 16 residues. CDR1 is DFQATT, CDR2 SNEGSKA, per germline (reference sequence). The germline V and J ends were trimmed by 0 bases and 0 bases, with 13 bases remaining between them. CDR3 in DNA: TGCAGTGCTAGAGATAATCGGGGCCCTAGCACAGATACGCAGTATTTT. Translating it yields CSARDNRGPSTDTQYF.

The chain employs TRBV4-3 and TRBJ2-5; 11 bases line up with TRBD2. The CDR3 is 15 amino acids. The germline gives CDR1 LGHNA, CDR2 YSLEER. Germline trimming cut 0 bases from V and 5 bases from J; bases unmatched to any gene: 2. Here the CDR3 reads CASSQERTSGETQYF. CDR3 DNA: TGCGCCAGCAGCCAAGAACGGACTAGCGGGGAGACCCAGTACTTC.

Only one count was recorded for this clonotype. V usage is TRBV19 and J usage is TRBJ1-1; 7 nucleotides align to TRBD1. With V trimmed by 8 bases and J by 0 bases, 6 bases remained unmatched. This CDR3 is 14 amino acids long. Germline CDR1 reads LNHDA; CDR2 reads SQIVND (reference sequence). The CDR3 loop is CASGTAIMNTEAFF. CDR3 in DNA: TGTGCCAGTGGGACAGCCATCATGAACACTGAAGCTTTCTTT. The whole variable domain, remainder taken from reference TRBV19 and TRBJ1-1, is DGGITQSPKYLFRKEGQNVTLSCEQNLNHDAMYWYRQDPGQGLRLIYYSQIVNDFQKGDIAEGYSVSREKKESFPLTVTSAQKNPTAFYLCASGTAIMNTEAFFGQGTRLTVV.

The J gene is TRBJ2-7, the V gene TRBV7-2; D unresolved. V was trimmed by 4 bases and J by 4 bases, leaving 14 bases between them. CDR1 and CDR2 (germline): SGHTA, FQGNSA. There are 14 residues in the CDR3. CDR3 nucleotide sequence: TGTGCCAGCAGCTCCCGATTCGGACCTTACGAGCAGTACTTC. This gives the protein CASSSRFGPYEQYF.

A remark on this clonotype: Mismatch with germline at one junction end may stem from a read error. The J gene is TRBJ2-7, the V gene TRBV12-3 or TRBV12-4; 7 bases map to TRBD2. CDR3 length: 14 residues. The DNA for the CDR3 is TGTGCCAGCAGTTTGGGAGGGAACTCCAACGAGCAGTACTTC. This gives the protein CASSLGGNSNEQYF.